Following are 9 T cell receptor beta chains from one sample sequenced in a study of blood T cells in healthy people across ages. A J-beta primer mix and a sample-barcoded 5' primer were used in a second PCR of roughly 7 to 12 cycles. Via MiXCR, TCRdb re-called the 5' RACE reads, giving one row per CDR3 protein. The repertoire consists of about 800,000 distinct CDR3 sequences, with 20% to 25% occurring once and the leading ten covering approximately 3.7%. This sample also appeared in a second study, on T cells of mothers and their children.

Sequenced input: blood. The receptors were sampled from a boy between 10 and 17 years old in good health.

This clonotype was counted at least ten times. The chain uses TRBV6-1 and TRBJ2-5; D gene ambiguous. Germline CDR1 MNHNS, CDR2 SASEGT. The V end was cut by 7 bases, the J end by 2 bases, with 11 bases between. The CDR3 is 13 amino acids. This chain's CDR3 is CASNPGLQETQYF. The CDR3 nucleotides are TGTGCCAGCAACCCCGGGCTACAAGAGACCCAGTACTTC.

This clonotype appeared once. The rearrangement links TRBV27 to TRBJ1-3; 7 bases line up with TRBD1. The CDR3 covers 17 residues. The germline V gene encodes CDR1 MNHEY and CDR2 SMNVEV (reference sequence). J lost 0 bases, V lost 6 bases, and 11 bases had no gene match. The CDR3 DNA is TGTGCCAGCAGCACTGGGGGACAGCTTCACTCTGGAAACACCATATATTTT. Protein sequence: CASSTGGQLHSGNTIYF.

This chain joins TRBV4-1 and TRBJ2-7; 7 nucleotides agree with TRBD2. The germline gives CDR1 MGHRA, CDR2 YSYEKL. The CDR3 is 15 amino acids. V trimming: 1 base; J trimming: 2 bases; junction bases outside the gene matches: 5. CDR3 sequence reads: CASSQGLADTYEQYF. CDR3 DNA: TGCGCCAGCAGCCAAGGGCTAGCGGACACCTACGAGCAGTACTTC.

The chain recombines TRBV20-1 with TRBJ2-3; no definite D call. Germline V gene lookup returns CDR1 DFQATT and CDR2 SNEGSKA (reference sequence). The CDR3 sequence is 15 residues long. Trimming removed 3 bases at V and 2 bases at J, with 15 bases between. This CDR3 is CSASEVASYTDTQYF. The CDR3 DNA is TGCAGTGCTAGCGAGGTAGCTTCATACACAGATACGCAGTATTTT.

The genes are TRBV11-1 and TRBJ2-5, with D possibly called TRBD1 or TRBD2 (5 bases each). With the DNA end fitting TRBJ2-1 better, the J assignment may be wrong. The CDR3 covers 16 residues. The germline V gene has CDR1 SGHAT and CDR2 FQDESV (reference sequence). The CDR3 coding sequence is TGTGCCAGCAGCCGAAACCCCGGGACCCTGGGTGGTGAGCAGTTCTTC. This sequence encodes CASSRNPGTLGGEQFF.

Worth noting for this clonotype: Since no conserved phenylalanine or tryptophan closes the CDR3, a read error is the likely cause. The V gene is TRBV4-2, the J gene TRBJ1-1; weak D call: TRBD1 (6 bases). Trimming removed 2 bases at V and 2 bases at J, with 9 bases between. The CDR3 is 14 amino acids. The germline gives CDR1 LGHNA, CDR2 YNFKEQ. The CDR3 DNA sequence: TGTGCCAGCAGCCAAAGGACAGCTAACACTGAAGCTTTCCTT. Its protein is CASSQRTANTEAFL.

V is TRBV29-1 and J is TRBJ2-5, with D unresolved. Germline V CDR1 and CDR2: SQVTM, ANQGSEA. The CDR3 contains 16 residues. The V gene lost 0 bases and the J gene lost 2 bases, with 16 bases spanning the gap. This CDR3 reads CSVEDPFQHGQETQYF. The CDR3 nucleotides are TGCAGCGTTGAAGATCCATTTCAACACGGACAAGAGACCCAGTACTTC.

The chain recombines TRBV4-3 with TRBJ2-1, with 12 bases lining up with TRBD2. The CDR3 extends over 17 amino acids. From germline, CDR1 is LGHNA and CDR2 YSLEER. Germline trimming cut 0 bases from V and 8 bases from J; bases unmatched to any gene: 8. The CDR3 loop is CASSQEGLAGGADEQFF. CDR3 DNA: TGCGCCAGCAGCCAAGAGGGTCTAGCGGGAGGGGCCGATGAGCAGTTCTTC.

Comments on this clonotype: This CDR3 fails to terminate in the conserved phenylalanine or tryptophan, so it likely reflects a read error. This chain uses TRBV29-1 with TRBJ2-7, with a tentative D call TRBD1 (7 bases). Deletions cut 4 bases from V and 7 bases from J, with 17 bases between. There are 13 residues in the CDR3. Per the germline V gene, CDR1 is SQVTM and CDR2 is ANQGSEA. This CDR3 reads CSVVGGQPWEQYL. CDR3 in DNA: TGCAGCGTTGTGGGGGGACAGCCGTGGGAGCAGTACCTC.